These 15 T cell receptor beta chains share one sample of origin, sequenced in a study of blood T cell repertoires in COVID-19. Clones were sequenced by immunoSEQ multiplex PCR, and TCRdb holds only the in-frame ones, with some missing. The sample has some 290,000 clones, roughly 87% seen once. The sample comprised peripheral blood. These receptors all come from a woman aged 45 to 65 who had recovered from COVID-19.

This sequence joins TRBV11-3 and TRBJ2-2; D possibly corresponds to TRBD2 (5 bases). The CDR3 has 13 amino acids. Germline values: CDR1 SGHNT, CDR2 YENEEA. V was shortened by 5 bases and J by 5 bases, with 9 bases between the two germline ends. The chain's CDR3 is CASSLEGTGELFF. The CDR3 nucleotides read TGTGCCAGCAGCCTCGAGGGTACCGGGGAGCTGTTTTTT.

CDR3 protein: CASSLIGGQTGELFF. The CDR3 DNA sequence: TGTGCCAGCAGCTTGATTGGGGGCCAAACCGGGGAGCTGTTTTTT. The chain links TRBV5-5 to TRBJ2-2, with TRBD1 as a possible D gene (6 bases). With 1 base removed from V and 5 bases from J, the gap between germline ends came to 12 bases. The V gene's germline CDR1 is SGHKS and CDR2 YYEKEE (reference sequence). The CDR3 has 15 amino acids.

The chain joins TRBV3-1 (or the pseudogene TRBV3-2) to TRBJ1-1; D is uncertain. The CDR3 has 15 amino acids. Per the germline V gene, CDR1 is LGHDT and CDR2 is YNNKEL (reference sequence). V was cut by 0 bases and J by 6 bases, with 14 bases left in between. The CDR3 reads CASSQEVQNHPEAFF. CDR3 nucleotide sequence: TGTGCCAGCAGCCAAGAGGTCCAGAATCATCCTGAAGCTTTCTTT.

The rearrangement joins TRBV7-9 to TRBJ1-3; 8 bases are a match to TRBD1. CDR1 and CDR2 from the germline V gene are SEHNR and FQNEAQ (reference sequence). The ends lost 5 bases at V and 4 bases at J; junction bases unmatched: 10. There are 16 residues in the CDR3. This chain's CDR3 is CASSPFGQGSGNTIYF. The CDR3 DNA sequence: TGTGCCAGCAGCCCCTTTGGACAGGGATCGGGAAACACCATATATTTT.

J is TRBJ1-5 and V is TRBV12-3 or TRBV12-4, with a weak D call TRBD1 (5 bases). The CDR3 spans 13 residues. Trimming left V 6 bases short and J 6 bases short, with 12 bases between. DNA of the CDR3: TGTGCCAGCAGGGCAGGGTATAGTCAGCCCCAGCATTTT. Encoded protein: CASRAGYSQPQHF.

Comment on this clone: Within the sample, other DNA sequences also encode this same CDR3. The V and J genes are TRBV6-5 and TRBJ1-5; unclear D gene. V was shortened by 2 bases and J by 4 bases, with 6 bases between the two germline ends. CDR3 length: 13 amino acids. Germline V CDR1 and CDR2: MNHEY, SVGAGI. The CDR3 nucleotides read TGTGCCAGCAGTTACGGCCGAAATCAGCCCCAGCATTTT. Its translation: CASSYGRNQPQHF.

The V call is TRBV5-1, the J call TRBJ2-7; 14 positions match TRBD2. The CDR3 length is 16 residues. J gave up 3 bases and V 3 bases, and 5 bases lay outside the gene matches. Germline V gives CDR1 SGHRS, CDR2 YFSETQ. This CDR3 is CASSWGLAGAGYEQYF. CDR3 sequence (DNA): TGCGCCAGCAGCTGGGGACTAGCGGGGGCTGGCTACGAGCAGTACTTC.

The gene calls are TRBV11-2 and TRBJ2-7; possible D gene TRBD1, 6 bases. The V gene's germline CDR1 is SGHAT and CDR2 FQNNGV. The CDR3 has 15 residues. Trimming left V 5 bases short and J 5 bases short, with 19 bases between. The chain's CDR3 is CASSDRRGQFNEQYF. As DNA, the CDR3 is TGTGCCAGCAGCGACCGGCGTGGACAGTTCAACGAGCAGTACTTC.

The chain has TRBV6-5 and TRBJ2-1; the match to TRBD2 covers 7 bases. The germline V gene encodes CDR1 MNHEY and CDR2 SVGAGI. Trimming removed 5 bases from V and 10 bases from J; junction bases left unmatched: 5. This CDR3 is built from 12 residues. In nucleotides, the CDR3 is TGTGCCAGCAGTCCGACTAGCCAGGAGCAGTTCTTC. Its translation: CASSPTSQEQFF.

J is TRBJ1-5 and V is TRBV10-1; the D gene is possibly TRBD1 (6 bases). Trimming left V 6 bases short and J 0 bases short, with 21 bases between. Germline values: CDR1 WNHNN, CDR2 SYGVQD (reference sequence). The CDR3 consists of 18 residues. The CDR3 loop is CASRDSQNPFHSNQPQHF. For the CDR3, the DNA is TGCGCCAGCAGGGACAGCCAAAATCCCTTTCATAGCAATCAGCCCCAGCATTTT.

This clone came up a few times. The genes are TRBV5-1 and TRBJ1-6; 7 nucleotides agree with TRBD1. CDR3 length equals 16 residues. The V segment lost 0 bases and the J segment 10 bases; nucleotides outside the gene matches: 10. CDR1 SGHRS and CDR2 YFSETQ come from the germline V gene. CDR3 loop: CASSLAGRDRGSPLHF. The DNA for the CDR3 is TGCGCCAGCAGCTTGGCGGGGCGGGACAGAGGGTCACCCCTCCACTTT.

The table lists this clone with a count of one. The chain employs TRBV2 and TRBJ2-7; D unresolved. This CDR3 contains 12 residues. Between the trimmed V and J ends, which lost 7 bases and 4 bases, there was a span of 11 bases. Germline V gene lookup returns CDR1 SNHLY and CDR2 FYNNEI. The CDR3 is CASIGTKYEQYF. DNA of the CDR3: TGTGCCAGCATTGGCACCAAGTACGAGCAGTACTTC.

The rearrangement uses TRBV6-2 or TRBV6-3 and TRBJ2-3; a possible D gene is TRBD1 (6 bases). V was trimmed by 6 bases and J by 1 base, leaving 14 bases between them. The germline V gene has CDR1 MNHEY and CDR2 SVGEGT. This CDR3 region has 15 residues. CDR3 sequence: CASSYSRGGTDTQYF. Here the CDR3 DNA reads TGTGCCAGCAGCTATTCCAGGGGAGGCACAGATACGCAGTATTTT.

The V call is TRBV28, the J call TRBJ2-1; 8 nucleotides agree with TRBD2. The V and J ends lost 6 bases and 7 bases, in that order; junction bases with no gene match: 8. In germline, CDR1 is MDHEN, CDR2 SYDVKM. This CDR3 has 14 residues. For the CDR3, the DNA is TGTGCCAGCAGGACCGGGACTAGGTGGAATGAGCAGTTCTTC. Translating it yields CASRTGTRWNEQFF. Using reference TRBV28 and TRBJ2-1 for the parts outside the CDR3, the full variable domain is DVKVTQSSRYLVKRTGEKVFLECVQDMDHENMFWYRQDPGLGLRLIYFSYDVKMKEKGDIPEGYSVSREKKERFSLILESASTNQTSMYLCASRTGTRWNEQFFGPGTRLTVL.

This clone showed up just a few times. V gene TRBV5-1 combines with J gene TRBJ1-2, with D uncertain. The ends were cut back, 0 bases at V and 4 bases at J, with 16 bases in the middle. Germline loops: CDR1 SGHRS, CDR2 YFSETQ. The CDR3 is 16 amino acids. As DNA, the CDR3 is TGCGCCAGCAGCTTGGCTCCAGCAGATTCGGGCTATGGCTACACCTTC. The encoded protein is CASSLAPADSGYGYTF.